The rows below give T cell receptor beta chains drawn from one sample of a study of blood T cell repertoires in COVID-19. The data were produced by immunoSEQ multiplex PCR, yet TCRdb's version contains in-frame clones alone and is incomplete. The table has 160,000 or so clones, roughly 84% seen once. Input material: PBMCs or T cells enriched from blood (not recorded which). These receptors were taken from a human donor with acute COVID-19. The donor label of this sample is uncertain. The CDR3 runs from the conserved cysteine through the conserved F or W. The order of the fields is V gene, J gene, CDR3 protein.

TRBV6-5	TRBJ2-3	CASRDGGSSTDTQYF
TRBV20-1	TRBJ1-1	CSASLNTEAFF
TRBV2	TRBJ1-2	CASSPSTGNLGYTF
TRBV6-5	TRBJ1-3	CASRATGVNTIYF
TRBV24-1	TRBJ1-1	CATSDPGTGTEAFF
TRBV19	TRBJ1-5	CASSKGQGVQPQHF
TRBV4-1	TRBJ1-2	CASSQTGSGGYTF
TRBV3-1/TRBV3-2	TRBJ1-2	CASSLWGTAANYGYTF
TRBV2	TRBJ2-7	CASRSGWEQYF
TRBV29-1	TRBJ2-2	CSATVTGELFF
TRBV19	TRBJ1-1	CASSIDLSEAFF
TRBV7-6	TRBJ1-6	CASSPRTDSPLHF
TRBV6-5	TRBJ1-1	CASRPGTGTEAFF
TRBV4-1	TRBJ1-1	CASSHLLGGGMNTEAFF
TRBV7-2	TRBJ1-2	CASSLGGSNYGYTF
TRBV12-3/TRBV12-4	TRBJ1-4	CASRATNEKLFF
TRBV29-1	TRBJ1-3	CSVRGGSGNTIYF
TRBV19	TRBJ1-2	CASSSWGGNYGYTF
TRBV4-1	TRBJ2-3	CASSQLGQGASGATDTQYF
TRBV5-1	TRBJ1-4	CASSEQGFNEKLFF
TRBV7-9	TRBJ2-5	CASRLEGGETQYF
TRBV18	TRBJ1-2	CASSPETGANRYTF
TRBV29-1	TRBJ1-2	CSVEDTQGGGYTF
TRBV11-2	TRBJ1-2	CASSTSRANYGYTF
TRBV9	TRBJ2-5	CASSVGMAGGETQYF
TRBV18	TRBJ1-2	CASSDRGSGYTF
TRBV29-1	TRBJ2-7	CSVAGAGSYEQYF
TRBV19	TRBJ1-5	CASSQQGTPNQPQHF
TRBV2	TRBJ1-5	CASSEDIGFRQPQHF
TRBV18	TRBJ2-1	CASSHRSSYNEQFF
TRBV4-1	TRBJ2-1	CASSQGSQASYNEQFF
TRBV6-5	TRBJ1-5	CASSLLAGGGNQPQHF
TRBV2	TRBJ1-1	CASSVDRAVTEAFF